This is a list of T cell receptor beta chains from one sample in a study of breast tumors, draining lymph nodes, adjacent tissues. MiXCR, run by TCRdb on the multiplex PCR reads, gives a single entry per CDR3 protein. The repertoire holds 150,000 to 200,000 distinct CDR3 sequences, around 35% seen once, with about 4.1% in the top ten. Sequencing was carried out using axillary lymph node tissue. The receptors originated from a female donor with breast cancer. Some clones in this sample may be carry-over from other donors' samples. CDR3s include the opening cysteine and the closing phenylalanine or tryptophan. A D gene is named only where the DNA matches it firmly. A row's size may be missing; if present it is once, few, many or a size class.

CASSDLDRGLQLFF	TGTGCCAGCAGCGACCTGGACAGGGGGCTTCAGCTGTTTTTT	14	few	TRBV28	TRBJ2-2	TRBD1
CASSGQGGRYTEAFF	TGCGCCAGCAGCGGACAGGGCGGTAGGTACACTGAAGCTTTCTTT	15	few	TRBV5-1	TRBJ1-1	TRBD1
CVSSLVAGTGERLFF	TGTGTCAGCAGCTTAGTGGCGGGGACAGGGGAAAGACTGTTTTTT	15	-	TRBV7-8	TRBJ1-4	TRBD1
CASSAGTVEKLFF	TGCGCCAGCAGCGCCGGGACAGTCGAAAAACTGTTTTTT	13	many	TRBV5-1	TRBJ1-4	TRBD1
CASSFATEQETQYF	TGTGCCAGCAGTTTTGCGACAGAGCAAGAGACCCAGTACTTC	14	many	TRBV27	TRBJ2-5	-
CSAPGTGEGTQYF	TGCAGTGCTCCGGGGACAGGGGAGGGGACCCAGTACTTC	13	many	TRBV20-1	TRBJ2-5	TRBD1
CASSLGQGRRGEKLFF	TGTGCCAGCAGCTTAGGACAGGGGAGGAGGGGAGAAAAACTGTTTTTT	16	-	TRBV7-3	TRBJ1-4	TRBD1
CAREEKEGQPQHF	TGTGCTAGAGAGGAAAAGGAGGGCCAGCCCCAGCATTTT	13	-	TRBV7-2	TRBJ1-5	-
CASSPGHPNTEAFF	TGCGCCAGCAGCCCGGGACACCCGAACACTGAAGCTTTCTTT	14	-	TRBV5-1	TRBJ1-1	-
CASSVGGPSYEQSF	TGTGCCAGCAGCGTAGGTGGGCCTTCCTACGAGCAGTCCTTC	14	-	TRBV9	TRBJ2-7	-
CSVGQGVNQPQHF	TGCAGCGTCGGGCAGGGGGTCAATCAGCCCCAGCATTTT	13	many	TRBV29-1	TRBJ1-5	TRBD1
CASSMWGTGAQPQHF	TGTGCCAGTAGTATGTGGGGGACAGGGGCTCAGCCCCAGCATTTT	15	many	TRBV19	TRBJ1-5	TRBD1
CATSDSDRGYTEAFF	TGTGCCACCAGTGATTCGGACAGGGGCTACACTGAAGCTTTCTTT	15	few	TRBV24-1	TRBJ1-1	TRBD1
CASSQGTDYEQYF	TGCGCCAGCAGCCAAGGGACAGACTACGAGCAGTACTTC	13	many	TRBV4-1	TRBJ2-7	-
CASSEGLGDYTF	TGTGCCAGCAGTGAGGGACTGGGGGACTACACCTTC	12	many	TRBV2	TRBJ1-2	-
CASSDRDNGYTF	TGTGCCAGCAGTGACAGGGATAATGGCTACACCTTC	12	once	TRBV25-1	TRBJ1-2	-
CASSSGQQETQYF	TGTGCCAGCAGTTCGGGACAGCAAGAGACCCAGTACTTC	13	many	TRBV2	TRBJ2-5	TRBD1
CASSVRGNEQYF	TGTGCCAGCTCCGTCAGGGGGAACGAGCAGTACTTC	12	many	TRBV28	TRBJ2-7	TRBD1
CSATVGGRNTEAFF	TGCAGTGCCACCGTTGGGGGTAGGAACACTGAAGCTTTCTTT	14	few	TRBV20-1	TRBJ1-1	-
CASSITPGLLQDGGELFF	TGCGCCAGCAGCATCACACCGGGACTCCTACAGGATGGCGGGGAGCTGTTTTTT	18	many	TRBV5-1	TRBJ2-2	-
CASSLLANGEQFF	TGTGCCAGCAGTTTACTAGCGAATGGTGAGCAGTTCTTC	13	many	TRBV12-3/TRBV12-4	TRBJ2-1	-
CASSRIAGEASYF	TGTGCCAGCAGCCGGATAGCGGGGGAGGCCTCGTACTTC	13	many	TRBV3-1	TRBJ2-5	TRBD2
CASSLQGPLERVTPKHLFF	TGTGCCAGCAGTCTACAGGGGCCCCTTGAACGGGTTACCCCCAAGCACCTGTTTTTT	19	-	TRBV7-2	TRBJ1-4	TRBD1
CASSHSGLAGGPPQETQYF	TGTGCCAGCAGTCACTCAGGGCTAGCGGGGGGGCCCCCGCAAGAGACCCAGTACTTC	19	few	TRBV6-5	TRBJ2-5	TRBD2
CASSVAGGDYEQYF	TGTGCCAGCAGCGTAGCTGGCGGAGACTACGAGCAGTACTTC	14	many	TRBV9	TRBJ2-7	-
CASSGTSGSGELFF	TGTGCCAGCAGCGGGACTAGCGGGAGCGGGGAGCTGTTTTTT	14	many	TRBV9	TRBJ2-2	TRBD2
CASSESKPPVVAGGNEQFF	TGCGCCAGCAGTGAGTCGAAACCCCCTGTGGTAGCGGGAGGCAATGAGCAGTTCTTC	19	many	TRBV10-2	TRBJ2-1	TRBD2
CASTGTSDATDTQYF	TGCGCCAGCACCGGGACTAGCGATGCCACAGATACGCAGTATTTT	15	many	TRBV4-1	TRBJ2-3	TRBD2
CASSPGVGSEQYF	TGTGCCAGCAGCCCAGGAGTCGGGAGCGAGCAGTACTTC	13	many	TRBV11-1	TRBJ2-7	-
CASSHYLGTDTQYF	TGCGCCAGCAGCCATTACTTGGGTACAGATACGCAGTATTTT	14	many	TRBV4-3	TRBJ2-3	-
CATYWGGISSYEQYF	TGTGCCACCTACTGGGGGGGAATAAGCTCCTACGAGCAGTACTTC	15	many	TRBV6-1	TRBJ2-7	TRBD2
CASSPSRDPRDYGYTF	TGTGCCAGCTCACCCTCCCGGGACCCTAGGGATTATGGCTACACCTTC	16	many	TRBV18	TRBJ1-2	-
CASSSPQRDRVGTGELFF	TGCGCCAGCAGCTCTCCTCAAAGGGACAGGGTTGGGACCGGGGAGCTGTTTTTT	18	many	TRBV5-1	TRBJ2-2	TRBD1
CASSLGTYEQYFGPGKLKLFF	-	21	once	TRBV7-8	TRBJ1-4	-
CASSLMRACLSYEQYF	TGTGCCAGCAGCTTAATGAGGGCGTGCCTCTCCTACGAGCAGTACTTC	16	-	TRBV11-2	TRBJ2-7	-
CASSAGTGNGSPLHF	TGTGCCAGCAGCGCCGGGACAGGGAACGGTTCACCCCTCCACTTT	15	many	TRBV9	TRBJ1-6	TRBD1
CASSRDGQMNTEAFF	TGCGCCAGCAGCCGTGATGGACAGATGAACACTGAAGCTTTCTTT	15	few	TRBV5-1	TRBJ1-1	-
CASVLQDPKEQYF	TGTGCCAGCGTTCTACAGGACCCTAAAGAGCAGTACTTC	13	-	TRBV12-3/TRBV12-4	TRBJ2-7	-
CASSVLSVSGGDTQYF	TGCGCCAGCAGCGTTCTTTCCGTTAGCGGGGGGGATACGCAGTATTTT	16	many	TRBV5-1	TRBJ2-3	TRBD2
CASSQAPRGRRGEQFF	TGTGCCAGCAGCCAAGCACCCCGGGGGCGCCGAGGTGAGCAGTTCTTC	16	-	TRBV3-1	TRBJ2-1	-
CASSHSTGGWTNEKLFF	TGTGCCAGCAGTCACTCGACAGGGGGATGGACTAATGAAAAACTGTTTTTT	17	-	TRBV6-2/TRBV6-3	TRBJ1-4	TRBD1
CASSLATGLLYEQYF	TGTGCCAGCAGTTTAGCGACGGGACTCCTCTACGAGCAGTACTTC	15	-	TRBV28	TRBJ2-7	-
CASSNPGQGSYEQYF	TGCGCCAGCAGCAACCCGGGACAGGGCTCCTACGAGCAGTACTTC	15	many	TRBV5-1	TRBJ2-7	TRBD1
CASTLRQYEQYFGPGTGELFF	-	21	-	TRBV2	TRBJ2-2	-
CASSYSGGSSHEQFF	TGTGCCAGCAGTTACTCTGGCGGGAGTTCCCATGAGCAGTTCTTC	15	many	TRBV6-5	TRBJ2-1	TRBD2
CASGLLSSGNTIYF	TGTGCTAGTGGGCTGCTGAGCTCTGGAAACACCATATATTTT	14	many	TRBV12-5	TRBJ1-3	-
CASSLSGSGEQYF	TGTGCCAGCAGCTTAAGCGGGTCTGGGGAGCAGTACTTC	13	-	TRBV5-5	TRBJ2-7	-